Listed below are T cell receptor beta chains from one sample, sequenced in a study of blood T cells in healthy people across ages. Each CDR3 protein is one row after TCRdb ran MiXCR on the 5' RACE reads. The sample includes 1.4 million to 1.5 million distinct CDR3 sequences, 42% of them seen just once. The source material was blood. The receptors here all came from a woman aged 18 to 35 in good health. Each CDR3 is given with its conserved first and last residue.

v_call: TRBV7-7
j_call: TRBJ1-5
cdr3_aa: CASSLAGDDPGPQHF

v_call: TRBV29-1
j_call: TRBJ1-2
cdr3_aa: CSAAAGLNNGYTF

v_call: TRBV27
j_call: TRBJ1-5
cdr3_aa: CAPSTGTRGQPQHF

v_call: TRBV25-1
j_call: TRBJ1-6
cdr3_aa: CASSAGGGRNNSPLHF

v_call: TRBV12-3/TRBV12-4
j_call: TRBJ1-4
cdr3_aa: CASSLREKLFF

v_call: TRBV6-1
j_call: TRBJ2-7
cdr3_aa: CASSEYRDVSYEQYF

v_call: TRBV6-1
j_call: TRBJ2-3
cdr3_aa: CASSRPRDTQYF

v_call: TRBV5-1
j_call: TRBJ1-2
cdr3_aa: CASSLAAEYGYTF

v_call: TRBV5-1
j_call: TRBJ2-5
cdr3_aa: CASIQGTEAQYF

v_call: TRBV7-2
j_call: TRBJ2-3
cdr3_aa: CASSLDGTSRYF

v_call: TRBV4-2
j_call: TRBJ2-1
cdr3_aa: CASSQDGRVGGNEQFF

v_call: TRBV2
j_call: TRBJ2-3
cdr3_aa: CASSEYRGAGGDTQYF

v_call: TRBV2
j_call: TRBJ1-2
cdr3_aa: CASSPQAGTGYGYTF

v_call: TRBV11-2
j_call: TRBJ1-2
cdr3_aa: CASSLDPAGGRRGYTF

v_call: TRBV29-1
j_call: TRBJ1-4
cdr3_aa: CSVEEFTQGEKLFF

v_call: TRBV27
j_call: TRBJ2-1
cdr3_aa: CASSLYHTDEQFF

v_call: TRBV6-5
j_call: TRBJ2-7
cdr3_aa: CASSYSDQRSYEQYF

v_call: TRBV5-1
j_call: TRBJ1-2
cdr3_aa: CASSMDETGYGYTF

v_call: TRBV12-3/TRBV12-4
j_call: TRBJ1-3
cdr3_aa: CASGRDSSGNTIYF

v_call: TRBV27
j_call: TRBJ2-7
cdr3_aa: CASSSPGTSSSYEQYF

v_call: TRBV29-1
j_call: TRBJ2-7
cdr3_aa: CSVSRGAPYEQYF

v_call: TRBV27
j_call: TRBJ2-7
cdr3_aa: CASWRGVSYEQYF

v_call: TRBV12-3/TRBV12-4
j_call: TRBJ2-3
cdr3_aa: CASSRNSGALTDTQYF

v_call: TRBV20-1
j_call: TRBJ2-1
cdr3_aa: CSARSGRSHNEQFF

v_call: TRBV9
j_call: TRBJ1-3
cdr3_aa: CASSPRGRVDTIYF

v_call: TRBV5-1
j_call: TRBJ2-1
cdr3_aa: CASSSSSPSSGRALYNEQFF

v_call: TRBV7-9
j_call: TRBJ2-1
cdr3_aa: CASRTGFRYNEQFF

v_call: TRBV12-3/TRBV12-4
j_call: TRBJ1-5
cdr3_aa: CASSFLTGTPGQPQHF

v_call: TRBV7-2
j_call: TRBJ1-1
cdr3_aa: CASSQWDPNTEAFF

v_call: TRBV20-1
j_call: TRBJ2-1
cdr3_aa: CSARDLEAGGHNEQFF

v_call: TRBV6-1
j_call: TRBJ2-7
cdr3_aa: CASSNRGLYEQYF

v_call: TRBV28
j_call: TRBJ1-5
cdr3_aa: CASSQRSVYRPQHF

v_call: TRBV5-1
j_call: TRBJ1-4
cdr3_aa: CASSPGTAADEKLFF

v_call: TRBV6-1
j_call: TRBJ1-2
cdr3_aa: CASTQGGGPNYGYTF

v_call: TRBV6-1
j_call: TRBJ2-7
cdr3_aa: CASSDKERTRSKSYEQYF

v_call: TRBV29-1
j_call: TRBJ2-1
cdr3_aa: CSVVGRRREQFF

v_call: TRBV29-1
j_call: TRBJ1-2
cdr3_aa: CSVDLPGGYGYTF

v_call: TRBV13
j_call: TRBJ2-5
cdr3_aa: CASSLRLGTGVTGLQETQYF

v_call: TRBV2
j_call: .
cdr3_aa: CASRGHGTTYEQYF

v_call: TRBV20-1
j_call: TRBJ2-1
cdr3_aa: CSGSGSHNEQFF

v_call: TRBV5-5
j_call: TRBJ1-1
cdr3_aa: CASSWGTGEFLNTEAFF

v_call: TRBV9
j_call: TRBJ2-3
cdr3_aa: CASSFGGKGAASTDTQYF

v_call: TRBV20-1
j_call: TRBJ1-5
cdr3_aa: CSASPGYSNQPQHF

v_call: TRBV28
j_call: TRBJ1-2
cdr3_aa: CASSGRPVSSGGYTF

v_call: TRBV29-1
j_call: TRBJ2-7
cdr3_aa: CSVSGTPSYEQYF

v_call: TRBV20-1
j_call: TRBJ1-4
cdr3_aa: CSATPDRAGEKLFF

v_call: TRBV21-1
j_call: TRBJ2-7
cdr3_aa: CVSSGRQGTYEQYF

v_call: TRBV21-1
j_call: TRBJ1-2
cdr3_aa: CASSKWKGGRHYGYTF

v_call: TRBV4-2
j_call: .
cdr3_aa: CASSQYGAGTGDVGIQYF

v_call: TRBV12-3/TRBV12-4
j_call: TRBJ2-1
cdr3_aa: CASSFQRDNEQFF

v_call: TRBV9
j_call: TRBJ2-3
cdr3_aa: CASSGTQGLAGEWTDTQYF

v_call: TRBV12-3/TRBV12-4
j_call: .
cdr3_aa: CASSIAPGTYEQYF

v_call: TRBV5-5
j_call: TRBJ2-7
cdr3_aa: CASSEQSDSDYEQYF

v_call: TRBV20-1
j_call: TRBJ2-7
cdr3_aa: CSAERDSTYEQYF

v_call: TRBV27
j_call: TRBJ1-5
cdr3_aa: CASSPSQNQPQHF